Included here is one T cell receptor (beta chain) sequence, with context. PCR used 60 Vbeta primers and 13 Jbeta primers. Data came from immunoSEQ multiplex PCR; TCRdb stores just in-frame clones and leaves some out. Altogether approximately 150,000 clones are present, nearly 80% being singletons, with the ten largest covering approximately 14%. The source of the sample is a study of cytomegalovirus exposure and HLA in healthy donors. The CDR3 is 14 amino acids. Germline V gives CDR1 MNHEY, CDR2 SVGAGI. V was trimmed by 6 bases and J by 3 bases, leaving 12 bases between them. The chain has TRBV6-5 and TRBJ1-5; D may be TRBD1 (6 bases). This sequence was found in a woman aged 40-49 years in good health and CMV-seronegative. Sequencing input: PBMCs. Here the CDR3 reads CASSDGQFNQPQHF. In DNA form, the CDR3 reads TGTGCCAGCAGCGACGGACAGTTCAATCAGCCCCAGCATTTT.